This T cell receptor beta chain comes out of a study of blood T cells in healthy people across ages. The draw of peripheral blood yielded around 10 milliliters from each donor. Together with a sample-barcoded 5' primer, a J-beta primer mix was included in a second PCR lasting roughly 6 to 12 cycles. TCRdb analysed the 5' RACE reads with MiXCR anew, one entry per CDR3 protein. The sample lists 780,000 or so distinct CDR3 sequences; approximately 53% were seen once. The CDR3 has 15 residues. Germline CDR1 is LGHDT and CDR2 is YNNKEL (reference sequence). Trimming removed 1 base at V and 3 bases at J, with 11 bases between.

The specimen was blood. The sequence came from a man in his forties in good health. This sequence joins TRBV3-1 and TRBJ2-3, with D hard to call. The CDR3 protein is CASSQVYGKTDTQYF. In nucleotides, the CDR3 is TGTGCCAGCAGCCAAGTTTACGGAAAGACAGATACGCAGTATTTT.